Below are 18 T cell receptor beta chains sequenced from a single sample in a study of shared clonotypes between healthy human individuals. The protocol was immunoSEQ multiplex PCR, while the TCRdb copy is restricted to in-frame clones and leaves out a portion. This table holds over 400,000 clones, over 70% found once. The sample was PBMCs. The receptors shown here come from a woman in her 40s in good health. Some clones in this sample may be carry-over from other donors' samples.

This clone was counted a few times. V is TRBV25-1 and J is TRBJ2-7; possible D gene TRBD1, 6 bases. The CDR3 extends over 17 amino acids. V was shortened by 4 bases and J by 0 bases, with 19 bases between the two germline ends. CDR1 and CDR2 (germline): MGHDK, SYGVNS. Here the CDR3 DNA reads TGTGCCAGCAGTGTTGAGGGGGAGACAGCGAGCTCCTACGAGCAGTACTTC. This translates into CASSVEGETASSYEQYF.

The V gene is TRBV5-1, the J gene TRBJ2-7; TRBD1 aligns across 10 bases. Trimming removed 3 bases from V and 4 bases from J; junction bases left unmatched: 7. This CDR3 region has 15 residues. CDR1 and CDR2 from the germline V gene are SGHRS and YFSETQ. CDR3 nucleotide sequence: TGCGCCAGCAGCTCTAGACAGGGGGCGAGGTACGAGCAGTACTTC. Amino acid sequence: CASSSRQGARYEQYF.

This chain uses TRBV5-6 with TRBJ1-2; D is unresolved. The CDR3 is made up of 14 amino acids. V was cut by 0 bases and J by 5 bases, with 11 bases left in between. In germline, CDR1 is SGHDT, CDR2 YYEEEE. As DNA, the CDR3 is TGTGCCAGCAGCTTGGTTGGCTATCCTTATGGCTACACCTTC. It translates to CASSLVGYPYGYTF. Full variable domain (remainder filled in from reference TRBV5-6 and TRBJ1-2): DAGVTQSPTHLIKTRGQQVTLRCSPKSGHDTVSWYQQALGQGPQFIFQYYEEEERQRGNFPDRFSGHQFPNYSSELNVNALLLGDSALYLCASSLVGYPYGYTFGSGTRLTVV.

The rearrangement uses TRBV5-6 and TRBJ2-3, with 8 positions matching TRBD2. CDR1 is SGHDT and CDR2 is YYEEEE in the germline V gene. After removal of 2 bases from V and 4 bases from J, the junction contained 6 bases not matched to a gene. This CDR3 is built from 15 residues. The CDR3 nucleotides read TGTGCCAGCAGCTTCCCGGGAGGGTGGCCAGATACGCAGTATTTT. It translates to CASSFPGGWPDTQYF.

The chain couples TRBV6-5 to TRBJ2-5, with a tentative D call TRBD2 (6 bases). Germline values: CDR1 MNHEY, CDR2 SVGAGI. This CDR3 has 14 amino acids. Trimming left V 6 bases short and J 2 bases short, with 13 bases between. In DNA, the CDR3 is TGTGCCAGCAGGTCCAGGACTACGCAAGAGACCCAGTACTTC. Protein: CASRSRTTQETQYF.

This clone has just one count. The chain employs TRBV5-4 and TRBJ2-1; 10 nucleotides agree with TRBD2. CDR1 is SGHNT and CDR2 is YYREEE in the germline V gene (reference sequence). V dropped 0 bases and J dropped 7; count of bases not matched to a gene: 10. This CDR3 is built from 17 residues. CDR3 sequence reads: CASSLAGLAGVGNEQFF. CDR3 DNA sequence: TGTGCCAGCAGCTTGGCTGGCCTAGCGGGAGTTGGGAATGAGCAGTTCTTC.

This clone was recorded a few times. This chain joins TRBV29-1 and TRBJ2-5; 8 nucleotides match TRBD2. J gave up 2 bases and V 6 bases, and 2 bases lay outside the gene matches. CDR1 is SQVTM and CDR2 is ANQGSEA in the germline V gene. The length of the CDR3 is 12 residues. The CDR3: CSVGLAQETQYF. The CDR3 DNA follows: TGCAGCGTCGGACTAGCTCAAGAGACCCAGTACTTC.

The chain employs TRBV28 and TRBJ1-2; D is possibly TRBD1 (5 bases). V was cut by 1 base and J by 4 bases, with 10 bases left in between. The germline CDR1 and CDR2 sequences are MDHEN and SYDVKM. The CDR3 loop spans 14 amino acids. The CDR3 loop is CASSLFEGSYGYTF. DNA of the CDR3: TGTGCCAGCAGTTTATTCGAGGGGAGCTATGGCTACACCTTC.

This sequence joins TRBV28 and TRBJ1-1; D might be TRBD1 (6 bases). Germline-derived CDR1 and CDR2 are MDHEN and SYDVKM. V lost 8 bases, J lost 1 base, and 17 bases lay in between. The CDR3 contains 15 residues. CDR3 region: CASRGQGSQNTEAFF. The CDR3 region has the DNA TGTGCCAGCCGAGGGCAGGGGTCTCAGAACACTGAAGCTTTCTTT.

The chain couples TRBV9 to TRBJ2-7; D uncertain. Germline V gives CDR1 SGDLS, CDR2 YYNGEE. Trimming removed 4 bases from V and 0 bases from J, with 14 bases in between. CDR3 size: 15 residues. CDR3 in DNA: TGTGCCAGCAGCCCCCCCACGGCGAGCTCCTACGAGCAGTACTTC. Translation gives CASSPPTASSYEQYF.

The DNA for the CDR3 is TGTGCCAGTAGGAGGGGGGAGGCGAACACTGAAGCTTTCTTT. This gives the protein CASRRGEANTEAFF. The rearrangement links TRBV19 to TRBJ1-1; D may be TRBD1 (6 bases). Germline assignment: CDR1 LNHDA and CDR2 SQIVND (reference sequence). Trimming took 6 bases from V and 1 from J, leaving 12 bases between them. The CDR3 has 14 amino acids.

Turning to this clone: A far bigger clonotype differs at one base, so this is likely a read error. This sample also contains other DNA sequences that code for the same CDR3. This chain uses TRBV28 with TRBJ2-6; 10 bases map to TRBD1. The trim removed 11 bases at V and 2 bases at J, leaving 9 bases unmatched. The germline gives CDR1 MDHEN, CDR2 SYDVKM. The CDR3 runs 16 residues. The CDR3 nucleotides read TGTGCCGTCAGGGACAGGGGCACCCCTGGGGCCAACGTCCTGACTTTC. Its translation: CAVRDRGTPGANVLTF.

The chain recombines TRBV18 with TRBJ2-5; D possibly corresponds to TRBD1 (6 bases). From germline, CDR1 is KGHSH and CDR2 LQKENI. The CDR3 spans 14 residues. V was shortened by 3 bases and J by 5 bases, with 13 bases between the two germline ends. The CDR3 DNA is TGTGCCAGCTCACCCACAGGGTTCCTCGAGACCCAGTACTTC. It encodes CASSPTGFLETQYF.

The chain combines TRBV7-2 with TRBJ2-7; D unclear. CDR3 size: 14 residues. The germline V gene has CDR1 SGHTA and CDR2 FQGNSA. Trimming pared 1 base from V and 6 bases from J, leaving 13 bases between. CDR3 DNA sequence: TGTGCCAGCAGCTTAGGGTCCCGGATTTCCGAGCAGTACTTC. Amino acids: CASSLGSRISEQYF.

V gene TRBV19 combines with J gene TRBJ1-1; D perhaps matches TRBD1 (6 bases). Germline assignment: CDR1 LNHDA and CDR2 SQIVND (reference sequence). The CDR3 contains 11 residues. Trimming removed 7 bases from V and 4 bases from J, with 7 bases in between. The CDR3 DNA follows: TGTGCCAGTAAAGGGGGCACTGAAGCTTTCTTT. Translating it yields CASKGGTEAFF.

The J gene is TRBJ2-3, the V gene TRBV5-6, with D maybe TRBD2 (5 bases). V was clipped by 2 bases and J by 2 bases, with 15 bases between them. Germline assignment: CDR1 SGHDT and CDR2 YYEEEE. The CDR3 is 16 amino acids. CDR3 nucleotides: TGTGCCAGCAGCTTCCAGCAGTCGGGATACACAGATACGCAGTATTTT. Its translation: CASSFQQSGYTDTQYF.

This clone was seen repeatedly, ten times or more. This chain connects TRBV4-2 to TRBJ2-5, with a possible D match to TRBD2 (5 bases). The J call is uncertain, as TRBJ2-7 better fits the DNA end. The CDR3 is made up of 14 amino acids. From germline, CDR1 is LGHNA and CDR2 YNFKEQ. CDR3 coding DNA: TGTGCCAGCAGCCAGACCACTAGCTCCTACGAGCAGTACTTC. Its translation is CASSQTTSSYEQYF.

To note about this clone: The sample holds other DNA sequences that translate to the same CDR3. The rearrangement joins TRBV9 to TRBJ2-1; no reliable D call. The V end lost 0 bases, the J end lost 1 base, and 2 bases lay between the germline ends. The CDR3 extends over 13 amino acids. Per the germline V gene, CDR1 is SGDLS and CDR2 is YYNGEE. DNA of the CDR3: TGTGCCAGCAGCGTAGGATCCTACAATGAGCAGTTCTTC. Protein sequence: CASSVGSYNEQFF.